This TCR beta chain was found in a study of T cell repertoires in cytomegalovirus infection. TCRdb passed the reads through MiXCR, listing each CDR3 protein once. This table holds tens of thousands of distinct CDR3 sequences, less than 4.5% found once. This clonotype was observed at least ten times. Germline V lookup: CDR1 MNHEY, CDR2 SVGEGT. The CDR3 loop spans 17 amino acids. With 4 bases clipped from V and 0 bases from J, the junction kept 8 bases outside the gene matches. The chain uses TRBV6-2 or TRBV6-3 and TRBJ1-4; 7 bases are a match to TRBD1. The TCR comes from a human donor in good health (CMV status not recorded). Some clones in this sample may be carry-over from other donors' samples. Sequencing used PBMCs. CDR3 in amino acids: CASSSRQGLATNEKLFF. In DNA form, the CDR3 reads TGTGCCAGCAGTTCGAGACAGGGCCTTGCAACTAATGAAAAACTGTTTTTT.